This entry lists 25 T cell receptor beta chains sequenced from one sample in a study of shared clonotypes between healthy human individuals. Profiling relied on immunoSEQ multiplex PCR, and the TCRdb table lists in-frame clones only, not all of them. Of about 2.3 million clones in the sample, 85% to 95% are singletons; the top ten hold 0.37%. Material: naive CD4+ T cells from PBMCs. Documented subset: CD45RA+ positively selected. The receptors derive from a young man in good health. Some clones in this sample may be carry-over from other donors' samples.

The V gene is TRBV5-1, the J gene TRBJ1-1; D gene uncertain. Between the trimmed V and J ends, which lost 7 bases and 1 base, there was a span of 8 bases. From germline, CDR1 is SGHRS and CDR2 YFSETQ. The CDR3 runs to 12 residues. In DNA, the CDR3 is TGCGCCAGCGGAGAACCGAACACTGAAGCTTTCTTT. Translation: CASGEPNTEAFF.

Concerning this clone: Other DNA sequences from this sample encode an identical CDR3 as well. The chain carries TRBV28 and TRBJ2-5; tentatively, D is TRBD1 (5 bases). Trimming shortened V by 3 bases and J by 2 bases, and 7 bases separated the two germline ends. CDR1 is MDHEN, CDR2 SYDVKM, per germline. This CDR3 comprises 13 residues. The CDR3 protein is CASSLGQQETQYF. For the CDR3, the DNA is TGTGCCAGCAGTTTGGGGCAGCAAGAGACCCAGTACTTC.

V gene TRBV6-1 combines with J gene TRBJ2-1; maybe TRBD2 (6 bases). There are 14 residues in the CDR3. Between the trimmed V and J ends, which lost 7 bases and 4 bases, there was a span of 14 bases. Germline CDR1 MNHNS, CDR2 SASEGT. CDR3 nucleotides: TGTGCCAGCATGGCGGAGCGGGCTTACAATGAGCAGTTCTTC. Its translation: CASMAERAYNEQFF.

CDR3 amino acids: CASSPSGQAYEQYF. CDR3 coding DNA: TGTGCCAGCAGCCCATCGGGACAAGCCTACGAGCAGTACTTC. The V gene is TRBV7-9, the J gene TRBJ2-7, with D maybe TRBD1 (6 bases). This CDR3 spans 14 amino acids. Trimming cost V 5 bases and J 2 bases, with 13 bases left between them. The germline V gene encodes CDR1 SEHNR and CDR2 FQNEAQ (reference sequence).

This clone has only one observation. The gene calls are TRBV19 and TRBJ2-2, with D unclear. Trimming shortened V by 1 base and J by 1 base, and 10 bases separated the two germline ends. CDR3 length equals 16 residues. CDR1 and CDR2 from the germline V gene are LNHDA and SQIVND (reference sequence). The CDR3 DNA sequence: TGTGCCAGTAGTATAGTTAGGGTGCGGAACACCGGGGAGCTGTTTTTT. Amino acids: CASSIVRVRNTGELFF. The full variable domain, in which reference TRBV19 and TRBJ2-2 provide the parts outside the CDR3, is DGGITQSPKYLFRKEGQNVTLSCEQNLNHDAMYWYRQDPGQGLRLIYYSQIVNDFQKGDIAEGYSVSREKKESFPLTVTSAQKNPTAFYLCASSIVRVRNTGELFFGEGSRLTVL.

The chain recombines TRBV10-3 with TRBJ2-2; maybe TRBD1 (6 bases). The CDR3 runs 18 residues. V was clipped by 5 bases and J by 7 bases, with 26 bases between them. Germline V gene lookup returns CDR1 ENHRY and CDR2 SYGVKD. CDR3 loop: CAISTLQGRKKGGGELFF. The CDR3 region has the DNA TGTGCCATCAGTACCCTGCAGGGGCGGAAAAAGGGCGGCGGGGAGCTGTTTTTT.

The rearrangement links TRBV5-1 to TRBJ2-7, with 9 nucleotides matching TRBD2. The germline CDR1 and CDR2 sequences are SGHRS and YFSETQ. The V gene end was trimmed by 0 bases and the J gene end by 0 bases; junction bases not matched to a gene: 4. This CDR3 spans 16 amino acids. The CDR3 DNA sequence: TGCGCCAGCAGCTTGGCCTGGACTAGCGACTCCTACGAGCAGTACTTC. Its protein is CASSLAWTSDSYEQYF.

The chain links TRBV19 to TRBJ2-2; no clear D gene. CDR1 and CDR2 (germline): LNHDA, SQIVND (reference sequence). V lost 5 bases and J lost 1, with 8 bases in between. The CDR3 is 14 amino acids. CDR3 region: CASSAQKNTGELFF. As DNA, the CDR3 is TGTGCCAGTAGTGCACAGAAGAACACCGGGGAGCTGTTTTTT.

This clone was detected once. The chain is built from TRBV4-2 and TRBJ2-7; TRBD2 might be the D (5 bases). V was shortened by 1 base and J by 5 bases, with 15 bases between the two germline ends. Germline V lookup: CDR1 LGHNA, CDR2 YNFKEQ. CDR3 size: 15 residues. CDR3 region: CASSQAGFERNEQYF. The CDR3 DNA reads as TGTGCCAGCAGCCAAGCGGGGTTCGAACGAAACGAGCAGTACTTC.

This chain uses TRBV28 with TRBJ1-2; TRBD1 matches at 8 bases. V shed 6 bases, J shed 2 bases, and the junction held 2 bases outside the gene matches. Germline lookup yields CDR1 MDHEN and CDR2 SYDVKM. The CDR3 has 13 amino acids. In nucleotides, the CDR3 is TGTGCCAGCAGGACAGGGGCGAACTATGGCTACACCTTC. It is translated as CASRTGANYGYTF.

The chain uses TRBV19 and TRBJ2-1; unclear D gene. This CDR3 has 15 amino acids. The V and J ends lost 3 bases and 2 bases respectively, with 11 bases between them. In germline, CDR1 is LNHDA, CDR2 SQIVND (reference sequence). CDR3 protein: CASSIRTDPYNEQFF. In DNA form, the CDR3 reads TGTGCCAGTAGTATTAGAACAGATCCCTACAATGAGCAGTTCTTC.

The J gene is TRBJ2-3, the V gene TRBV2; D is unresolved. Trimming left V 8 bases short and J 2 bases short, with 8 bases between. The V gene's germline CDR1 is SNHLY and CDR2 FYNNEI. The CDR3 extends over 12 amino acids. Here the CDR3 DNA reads TGTGCCAGCGGCCAGGTCACAGATACGCAGTATTTT. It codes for CASGQVTDTQYF.

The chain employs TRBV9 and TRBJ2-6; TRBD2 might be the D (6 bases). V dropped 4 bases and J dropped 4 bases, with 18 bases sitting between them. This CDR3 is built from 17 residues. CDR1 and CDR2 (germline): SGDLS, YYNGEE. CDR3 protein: CASSPGDGRVGANVLTF. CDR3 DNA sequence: TGTGCCAGCAGCCCGGGGGACGGGCGGGTGGGGGCCAACGTCCTGACTTTC.

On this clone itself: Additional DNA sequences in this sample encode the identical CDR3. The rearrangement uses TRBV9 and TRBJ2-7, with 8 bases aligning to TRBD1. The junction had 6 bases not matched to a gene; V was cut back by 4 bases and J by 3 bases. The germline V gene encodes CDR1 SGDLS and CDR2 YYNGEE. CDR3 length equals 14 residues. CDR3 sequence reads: CASSFGQGSYEQYF. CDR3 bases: TGTGCCAGCAGCTTCGGACAGGGAAGCTACGAGCAGTACTTC.

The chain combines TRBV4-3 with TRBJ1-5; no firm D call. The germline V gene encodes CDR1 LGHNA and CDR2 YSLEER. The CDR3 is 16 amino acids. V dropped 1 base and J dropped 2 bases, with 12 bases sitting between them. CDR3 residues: CASSQARGSGNQPQHF. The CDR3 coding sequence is TGCGCCAGCAGCCAAGCTAGAGGTTCTGGCAATCAGCCCCAGCATTTT.

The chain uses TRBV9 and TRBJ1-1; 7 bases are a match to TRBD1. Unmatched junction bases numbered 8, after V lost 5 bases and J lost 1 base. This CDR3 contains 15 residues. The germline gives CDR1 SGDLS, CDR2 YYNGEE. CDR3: CASSSAGGSNTEAFF. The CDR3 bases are TGTGCCAGCAGTTCCGCAGGGGGTTCGAACACTGAAGCTTTCTTT.

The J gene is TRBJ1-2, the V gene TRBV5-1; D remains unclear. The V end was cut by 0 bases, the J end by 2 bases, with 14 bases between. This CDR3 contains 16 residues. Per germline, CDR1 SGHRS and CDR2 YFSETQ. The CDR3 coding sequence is TGCGCCAGCAGCTTGGGGGTGGTGGGGATGAACTATGGCTACACCTTC. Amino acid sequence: CASSLGVVGMNYGYTF.

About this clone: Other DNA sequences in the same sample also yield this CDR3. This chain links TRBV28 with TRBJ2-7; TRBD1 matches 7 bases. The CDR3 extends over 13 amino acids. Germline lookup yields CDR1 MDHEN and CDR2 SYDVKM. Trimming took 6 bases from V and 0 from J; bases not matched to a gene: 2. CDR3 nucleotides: TGTGCCAGCAGCCCAGGGGGCTCCTACGAGCAGTACTTC. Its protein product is CASSPGGSYEQYF.

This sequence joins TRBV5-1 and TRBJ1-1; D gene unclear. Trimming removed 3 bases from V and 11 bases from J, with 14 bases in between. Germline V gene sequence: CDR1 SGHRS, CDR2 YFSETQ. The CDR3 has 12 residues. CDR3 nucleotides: TGCGCCAGCAGCTCACCCAGTTTGGAGGCTTTCTTT. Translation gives CASSSPSLEAFF.

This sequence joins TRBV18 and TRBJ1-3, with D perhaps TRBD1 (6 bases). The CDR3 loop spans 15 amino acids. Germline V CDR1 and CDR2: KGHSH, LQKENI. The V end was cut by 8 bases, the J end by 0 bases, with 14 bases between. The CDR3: CASSAGQTSGNTIYF. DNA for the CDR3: TGTGCCAGCAGCGCGGGACAAACCTCTGGAAACACCATATATTTT.

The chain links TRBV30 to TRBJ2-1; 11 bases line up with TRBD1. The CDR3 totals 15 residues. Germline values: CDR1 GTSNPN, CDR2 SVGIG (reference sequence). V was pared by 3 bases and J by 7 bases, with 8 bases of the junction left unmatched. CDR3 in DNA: TGTGCCTGGAGGACAGGGACAGGGGGAAAAAATGAGCAGTTCTTC. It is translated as CAWRTGTGGKNEQFF.

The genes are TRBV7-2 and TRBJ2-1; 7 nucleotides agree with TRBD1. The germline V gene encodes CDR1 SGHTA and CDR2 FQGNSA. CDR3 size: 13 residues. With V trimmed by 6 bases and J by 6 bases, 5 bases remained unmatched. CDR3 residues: CASSITGVNEQFF. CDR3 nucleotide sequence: TGTGCCAGCAGTATAACAGGGGTCAATGAGCAGTTCTTC.

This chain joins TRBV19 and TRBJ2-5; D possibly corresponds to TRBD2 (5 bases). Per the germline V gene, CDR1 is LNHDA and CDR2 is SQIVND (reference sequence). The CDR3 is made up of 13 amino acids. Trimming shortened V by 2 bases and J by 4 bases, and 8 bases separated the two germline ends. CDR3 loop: CASSISGVETQYF. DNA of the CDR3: TGTGCCAGTAGTATATCCGGGGTAGAGACCCAGTACTTC. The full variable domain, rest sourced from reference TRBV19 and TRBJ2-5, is DGGITQSPKYLFRKEGQNVTLSCEQNLNHDAMYWYRQDPGQGLRLIYYSQIVNDFQKGDIAEGYSVSREKKESFPLTVTSAQKNPTAFYLCASSISGVETQYFGPGTRLLVL.

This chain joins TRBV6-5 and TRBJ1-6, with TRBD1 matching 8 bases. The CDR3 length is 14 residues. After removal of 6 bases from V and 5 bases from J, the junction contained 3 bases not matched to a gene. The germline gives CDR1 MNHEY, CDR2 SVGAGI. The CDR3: CASSRQGNNSPLHF. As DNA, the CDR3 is TGTGCCAGCAGCAGACAGGGGAATAATTCACCCCTCCACTTT.

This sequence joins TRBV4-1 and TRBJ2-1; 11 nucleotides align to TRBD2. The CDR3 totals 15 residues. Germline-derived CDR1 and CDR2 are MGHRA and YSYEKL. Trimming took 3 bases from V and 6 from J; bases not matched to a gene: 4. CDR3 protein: CASSHSGRASNEQFF. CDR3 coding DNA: TGCGCCAGCAGCCATAGCGGGAGGGCCTCCAATGAGCAGTTCTTC.